Sequencing of this T cell receptor beta chain was carried out in a study of PD-L1 blockade in urothelial cancer. For the study at large: Patients commenced intravenous atezolizumab, 1,200 mg every 3 weeks, in 2014. Once treatment had started, blood was analyzed at 3 weeks (second dose) and again at 6 weeks.

This clone was seen a few times. Noted time point: peripheral blood 6 weeks after treatment start. Profiled with immunoSEQ multiplex PCR; TCRdb holds only in-frame clones, not every one. This sample has 75,000 to 100,000 clones, with around 78% found just once. Losses at the gene ends were 3 bases for V and 3 bases for J; bases not matched to a gene: 11. The CDR3 contains 16 residues. Looked up from germline, CDR1 is LGHNA and CDR2 is YSLEER. This TCR came from a man between 65 and 85 years old with urothelial cancer. The chain employs TRBV4-3 and TRBJ2-7, with TRBD1 matching 7 bases. The material sequenced was PBMCs, taken around atezolizumab (anti-PD-L1) treatment. This CDR3 is CASSQEKSGGIYEQYF. For the CDR3, the DNA is TGCGCCAGCAGCCAGGAAAAGTCAGGGGGAATCTACGAGCAGTACTTC.